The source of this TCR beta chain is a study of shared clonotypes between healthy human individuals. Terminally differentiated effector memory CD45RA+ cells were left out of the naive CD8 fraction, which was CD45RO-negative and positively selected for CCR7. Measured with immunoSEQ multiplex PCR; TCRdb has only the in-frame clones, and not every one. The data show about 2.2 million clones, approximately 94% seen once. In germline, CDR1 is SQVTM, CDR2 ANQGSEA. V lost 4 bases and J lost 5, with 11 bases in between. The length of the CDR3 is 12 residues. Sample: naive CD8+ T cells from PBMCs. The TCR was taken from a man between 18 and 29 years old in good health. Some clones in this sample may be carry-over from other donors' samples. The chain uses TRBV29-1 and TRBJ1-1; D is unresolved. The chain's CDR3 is CSVGIGWTEAFF. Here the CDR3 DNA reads TGCAGCGTTGGGATAGGGTGGACTGAAGCTTTCTTT.